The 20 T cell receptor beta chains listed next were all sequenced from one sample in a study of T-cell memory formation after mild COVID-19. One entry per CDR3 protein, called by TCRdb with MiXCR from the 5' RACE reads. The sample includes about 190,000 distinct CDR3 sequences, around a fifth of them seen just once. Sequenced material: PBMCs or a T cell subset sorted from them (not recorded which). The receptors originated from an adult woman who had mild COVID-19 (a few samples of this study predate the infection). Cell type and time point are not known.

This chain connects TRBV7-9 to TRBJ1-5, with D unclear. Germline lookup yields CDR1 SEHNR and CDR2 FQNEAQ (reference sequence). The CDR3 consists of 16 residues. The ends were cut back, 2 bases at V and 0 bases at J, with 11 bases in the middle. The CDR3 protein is CASSLMSGNSNQPQHF. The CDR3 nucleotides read TGTGCCAGCAGCTTAATGTCCGGGAATAGCAATCAGCCCCAGCATTTT.

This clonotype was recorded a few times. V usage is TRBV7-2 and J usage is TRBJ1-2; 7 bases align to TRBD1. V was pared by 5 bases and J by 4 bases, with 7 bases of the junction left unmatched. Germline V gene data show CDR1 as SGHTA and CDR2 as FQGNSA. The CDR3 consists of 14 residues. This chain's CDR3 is CASSPAGTVYGYTF. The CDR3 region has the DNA TGTGCCAGCAGCCCTGCCGGGACAGTCTATGGCTACACCTTC.

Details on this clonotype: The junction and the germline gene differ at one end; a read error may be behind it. The CDR3 DNA reads as TGTGCCAGCAGCCAAGGGGGGGTCACCGATTGGTCCGGGGAGATGTTTTTT. Amino acid sequence: CASSQGGVTDWSGEMFF. This chain connects TRBV4-2 to TRBJ2-2; D possibly corresponds to TRBD2 (6 bases). The CDR3 consists of 17 residues. From germline, CDR1 is LGHNA and CDR2 YNFKEQ.

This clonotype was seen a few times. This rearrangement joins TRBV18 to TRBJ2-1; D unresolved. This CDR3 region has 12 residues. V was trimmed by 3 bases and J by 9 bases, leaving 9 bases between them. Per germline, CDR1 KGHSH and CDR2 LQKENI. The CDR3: CASSPGGIEQFF. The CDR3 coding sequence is TGTGCCAGCTCACCGGGTGGTATTGAGCAGTTCTTC.

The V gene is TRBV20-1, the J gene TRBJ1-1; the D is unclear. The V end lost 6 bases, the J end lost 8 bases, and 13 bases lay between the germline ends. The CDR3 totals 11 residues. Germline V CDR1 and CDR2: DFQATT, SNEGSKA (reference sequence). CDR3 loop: CSAPIIGEAFF. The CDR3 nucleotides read TGCAGTGCCCCGATAATAGGGGAAGCTTTCTTT.

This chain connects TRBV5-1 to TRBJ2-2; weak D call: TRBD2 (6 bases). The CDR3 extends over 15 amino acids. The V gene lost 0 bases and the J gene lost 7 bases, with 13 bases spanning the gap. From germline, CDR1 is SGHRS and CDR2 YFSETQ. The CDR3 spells CASSLAAEGYGELFF. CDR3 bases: TGCGCCAGCAGCTTGGCCGCGGAGGGGTACGGGGAGCTGTTTTTT.

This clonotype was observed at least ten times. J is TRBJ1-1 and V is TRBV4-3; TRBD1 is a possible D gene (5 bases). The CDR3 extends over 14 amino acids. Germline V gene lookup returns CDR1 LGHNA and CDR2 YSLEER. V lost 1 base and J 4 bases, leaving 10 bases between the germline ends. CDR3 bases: TGCGCCAGCAGCCAAGCGCAGGGCTTCACTGAAGCTTTCTTT. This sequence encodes CASSQAQGFTEAFF.

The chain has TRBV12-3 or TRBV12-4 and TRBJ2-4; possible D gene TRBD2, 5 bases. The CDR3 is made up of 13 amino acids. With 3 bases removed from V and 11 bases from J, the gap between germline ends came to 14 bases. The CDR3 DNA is TGTGCCAGCAGTTTCATCGGGTTGGGAGTTCAGTACTTC. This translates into CASSFIGLGVQYF.

CDR3 in amino acids: CASSFTPGGQGNTGELFF. Here the CDR3 DNA reads TGTGCCAGCAGCTTCACACCGGGCGGACAGGGGAACACCGGGGAGCTGTTTTTT. The chain is built from TRBV7-6 and TRBJ2-2, with TRBD1 matching over 8 bases. The CDR3 is 18 residues long. V dropped 3 bases and J dropped 1; count of bases not matched to a gene: 10. Looked up from germline, CDR1 is SGHVS and CDR2 is FNYEAQ.

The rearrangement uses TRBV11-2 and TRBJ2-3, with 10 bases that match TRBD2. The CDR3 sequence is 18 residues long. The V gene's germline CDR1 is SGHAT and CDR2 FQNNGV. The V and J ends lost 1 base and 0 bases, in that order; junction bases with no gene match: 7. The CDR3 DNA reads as TGTGCCAGCAGCTTAGGTGTGGGACTAGCGACCAGCACAGATACGCAGTATTTT. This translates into CASSLGVGLATSTDTQYF.

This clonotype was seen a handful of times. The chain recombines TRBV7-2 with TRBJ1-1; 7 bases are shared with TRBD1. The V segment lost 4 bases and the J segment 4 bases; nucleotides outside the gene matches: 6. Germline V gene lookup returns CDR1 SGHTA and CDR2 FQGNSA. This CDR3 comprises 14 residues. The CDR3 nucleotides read TGTGCCAGCAGCTCGACAGGGAGAGGCACTGAAGCTTTCTTT. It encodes CASSSTGRGTEAFF. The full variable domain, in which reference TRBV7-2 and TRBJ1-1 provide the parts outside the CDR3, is GAGVSQSPSNKVTEKGKDVELRCDPISGHTALYWYRQSLGQGLEFLIYFQGNSAPDKSGLPSDRFSAERTGGSVSTLTIQRTQQEDSAVYLCASSSTGRGTEAFFGQGTRLTVV.

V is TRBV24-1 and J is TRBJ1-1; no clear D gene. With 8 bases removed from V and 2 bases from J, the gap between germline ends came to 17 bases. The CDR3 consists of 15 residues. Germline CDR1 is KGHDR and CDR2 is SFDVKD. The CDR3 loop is CATIMARRGNTEAFF. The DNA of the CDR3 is TGTGCCACCATAATGGCGAGGCGGGGTAACACTGAAGCTTTCTTT.

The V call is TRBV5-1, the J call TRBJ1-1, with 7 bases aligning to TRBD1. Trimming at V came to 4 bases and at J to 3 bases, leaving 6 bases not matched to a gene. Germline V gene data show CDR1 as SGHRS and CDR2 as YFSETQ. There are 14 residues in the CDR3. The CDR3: CASSRLTGDTEAFF. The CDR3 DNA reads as TGCGCCAGCAGCAGACTAACAGGGGACACTGAAGCTTTCTTT. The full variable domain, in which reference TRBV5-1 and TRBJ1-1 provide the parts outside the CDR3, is KAGVTQTPRYLIKTRGQQVTLSCSPISGHRSVSWYQQTPGQGLQFLFEYFSETQRNKGNFPGRFSGRQFSNSRSEMNVSTLELGDSALYLCASSRLTGDTEAFFGQGTRLTVV.

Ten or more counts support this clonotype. CDR3 bases: TGCGCCAGCAGTCTCGCGGGACCCAGCACCGGGGAGCTGTTTTTT. Translation: CASSLAGPSTGELFF. The chain couples TRBV23-1 to TRBJ2-2, with D perhaps matching TRBD2 (6 bases). TRBV23-1 is annotated as an ORF whose role is uncertain. The CDR3 is 15 residues long. Trimming took off 4 bases at V and 4 bases at J, with 13 bases between the two ends.

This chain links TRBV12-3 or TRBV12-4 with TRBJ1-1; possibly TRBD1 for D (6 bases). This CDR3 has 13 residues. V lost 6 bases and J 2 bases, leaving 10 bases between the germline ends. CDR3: CASRQTGNTEAFF. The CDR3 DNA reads TGTGCCAGCAGACAGACAGGAAACACTGAAGCTTTCTTT.

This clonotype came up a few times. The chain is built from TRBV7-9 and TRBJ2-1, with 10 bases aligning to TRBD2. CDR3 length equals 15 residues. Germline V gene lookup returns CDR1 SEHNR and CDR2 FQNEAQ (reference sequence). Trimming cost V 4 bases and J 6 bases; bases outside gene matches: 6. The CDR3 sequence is CASSWALAGSNEQFF. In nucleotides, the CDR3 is TGTGCCAGCAGCTGGGCACTAGCGGGGTCCAATGAGCAGTTCTTC.

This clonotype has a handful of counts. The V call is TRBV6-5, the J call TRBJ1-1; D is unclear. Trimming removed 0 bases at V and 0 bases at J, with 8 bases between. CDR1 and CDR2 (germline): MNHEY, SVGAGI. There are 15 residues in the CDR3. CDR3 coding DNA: TGTGCCAGCAGTTACTCGATCAACCTGAACACTGAAGCTTTCTTT. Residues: CASSYSINLNTEAFF.

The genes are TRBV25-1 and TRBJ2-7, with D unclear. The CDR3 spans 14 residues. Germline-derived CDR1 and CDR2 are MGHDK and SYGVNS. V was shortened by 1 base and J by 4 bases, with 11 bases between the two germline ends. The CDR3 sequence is CASSELGSAYEQYF. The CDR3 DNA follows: TGTGCCAGCAGTGAATTAGGGTCCGCTTACGAGCAGTACTTC.

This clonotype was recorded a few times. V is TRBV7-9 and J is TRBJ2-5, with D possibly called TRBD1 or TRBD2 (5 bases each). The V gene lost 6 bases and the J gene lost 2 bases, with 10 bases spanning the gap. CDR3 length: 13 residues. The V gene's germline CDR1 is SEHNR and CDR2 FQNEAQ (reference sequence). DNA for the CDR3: TGTGCCAGCAGTCCGGGACGGCAAGAGACCCAGTACTTC. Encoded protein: CASSPGRQETQYF.

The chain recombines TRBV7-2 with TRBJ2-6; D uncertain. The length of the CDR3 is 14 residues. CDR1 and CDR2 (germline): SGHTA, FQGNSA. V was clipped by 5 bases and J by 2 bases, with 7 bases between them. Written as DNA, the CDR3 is TGTGCCAGCAGCCGATTTGCTGGGGCCAACGTCCTGACTTTC. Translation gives CASSRFAGANVLTF.